One and the same sample provided the 22 T cell receptor beta chains below, sequenced in a study of cytomegalovirus exposure and HLA in healthy donors. The PCR contained 60 Vbeta and 13 Jbeta primers. The table came from immunoSEQ multiplex PCR; TCRdb's copy has only in-frame clones and leaves some out. The sample yields approximately 70,000 clones, around 80% seen once. Material for sequencing was PBMCs. The receptors originated from a man in his forties in good health and CMV-seronegative.

This clone has just a few counts. This rearrangement joins TRBV7-8 to TRBJ1-3; 7 bases align to TRBD1. V was clipped by 5 bases and J by 7 bases; unmatched bases: 14. Looked up from germline, CDR1 is SGHVS and CDR2 is FQNEAQ. This CDR3 contains 16 residues. The CDR3 spells CASSQILTGSSNTIYF. Here the CDR3 DNA reads TGTGCCAGCAGCCAAATCCTGACAGGGTCGAGTAACACCATATATTTT.

This CDR3 reads CASSPRPTGSSYEQYF. The CDR3 DNA follows: TGCGCCAGCAGCCCTAGGCCCACAGGGTCATCCTACGAGCAGTACTTC. This chain joins TRBV5-1 and TRBJ2-7, with a tentative D call TRBD1 (6 bases). Trimming stripped 4 bases from V and 1 base from J, with 18 bases between. In germline, CDR1 is SGHRS, CDR2 YFSETQ. The CDR3 is made up of 16 amino acids.

The chain is built from TRBV27 and TRBJ2-5; possibly TRBD1 for D (5 bases). This CDR3 is 13 amino acids long. Per germline, CDR1 MNHEY and CDR2 SMNVEV (reference sequence). Trimming took off 5 bases at V and 5 bases at J, with 12 bases between the two ends. CDR3 DNA: TGTGCCAGCAGTCCTAGGTGGGGCGAGACCCAGTACTTC. Protein: CASSPRWGETQYF.

The CDR3 DNA follows: TGTGCCAGCAGCTTATCCCAGGGCCCCTACGAGCAGTACTTC. Encoded protein: CASSLSQGPYEQYF. The chain couples TRBV7-9 to TRBJ2-5; D perhaps matches TRBD1 (5 bases). The DNA end favors TRBJ2-7, so the J call may be wrong. This CDR3 comprises 14 residues. Germline CDR1 and CDR2: SEHNR and FQNEAQ (reference sequence).

The V gene is TRBV12-5, the J gene TRBJ2-3, with 7 bases matching TRBD2. The CDR3 has 14 amino acids. Germline V gene data show CDR1 as LGHNT and CDR2 as FRNRAP. Trimming took 5 bases from V and 0 from J; bases not matched to a gene: 2. The CDR3 is CASGSGESTDTQYF. The CDR3 DNA is TGTGCTAGTGGTAGCGGGGAGAGCACAGATACGCAGTATTTT.

The chain joins TRBV5-1 to TRBJ2-3; D not resolved. This CDR3 has 13 residues. CDR1 is SGHRS, CDR2 YFSETQ, per germline. The V end was cut by 4 bases, the J end by 2 bases, with 8 bases between. The CDR3 sequence: CASSPEPTDTQYF. The CDR3 DNA is TGCGCCAGCAGCCCAGAACCCACAGATACGCAGTATTTT.

Details on this clone: The germline gene is not matched at one end of the junction; a read error may be the cause. The chain carries TRBV18 and TRBJ2-7; 8 bases are shared with TRBD1. The germline gives CDR1 KGHSH, CDR2 LQKENI. The CDR3 spans 15 residues. CDR3 region: CTSSPDRGPTYEQYF. In DNA form, the CDR3 reads TGTACCAGCTCACCAGACAGGGGCCCAACCTACGAGCAGTACTTC.

This clone was seen a few times. CDR3 in DNA: TGTGCCAGCAGTGTAACAGGGGGGATTAATGGCTACACCTTC. Translated: CASSVTGGINGYTF. The chain uses TRBV6-1 and TRBJ1-2; 8 bases fit TRBD1. CDR3 length: 14 residues. Germline trimming cut 4 bases from V and 6 bases from J; bases unmatched to any gene: 7. CDR1 MNHNS and CDR2 SASEGT come from the germline V gene.

V gene TRBV6-1 combines with J gene TRBJ2-1, with D possibly being TRBD2 (5 bases). Germline V gene sequence: CDR1 MNHNS, CDR2 SASEGT. Deletions cut 1 base from V and 10 bases from J, with 17 bases between. The CDR3 spans 15 residues. The DNA of the CDR3 is TGTGCCAGCAGTGAAGGCACCACCCGGACTGGGGAGCAGTTCTTC. Amino acid sequence: CASSEGTTRTGEQFF.

The chain has TRBV9 and TRBJ2-3; D is undetermined. CDR3 length: 12 amino acids. Looked up from germline, CDR1 is SGDLS and CDR2 is YYNGEE. V was cut by 4 bases and J by 0 bases, with 3 bases left in between. The CDR3 DNA is TGTGCCAGCAGCCAGAGCACAGATACGCAGTATTTT. This gives the protein CASSQSTDTQYF.

The chain carries TRBV10-3 and TRBJ2-5; 7 bases map to TRBD2. The CDR3 sequence is 14 residues long. The ends lost 4 bases at V and 4 bases at J; junction bases unmatched: 6. Germline V CDR1 and CDR2: ENHRY, SYGVKD. The CDR3: CAISAQAGVETQYF. CDR3 nucleotide sequence: TGTGCCATCAGTGCTCAGGCGGGGGTAGAGACCCAGTACTTC.

This chain connects TRBV7-9 to TRBJ2-3; weak D call: TRBD2 (6 bases). The germline V gene encodes CDR1 SEHNR and CDR2 FQNEAQ (reference sequence). V was shortened by 5 bases and J by 2 bases, with 20 bases between the two germline ends. The CDR3 consists of 17 residues. The CDR3 DNA is TGTGCCAGCAGCCTTCGTGTAGAGCGGAGGGTCACAGATACGCAGTATTTT. Amino acid sequence: CASSLRVERRVTDTQYF. Complete variable domain (other parts from reference TRBV7-9 and TRBJ2-3): DTGVSQNPRHKITKRGQNVTFRCDPISEHNRLYWYRQTLGQGPEFLTYFQNEAQLEKSRLLSDRFSAERPKGSFSTLEIQRTEQGDSAMYLCASSLRVERRVTDTQYFGPGTRLTVL.

This chain connects TRBV9 to TRBJ2-7; 12 positions match TRBD1. CDR1 SGDLS and CDR2 YYNGEE come from the germline V gene. After removal of 4 bases from V and 5 bases from J, the junction contained 7 bases not matched to a gene. CDR3 length equals 15 residues. The CDR3 reads CASSLGQGARNEQYF. In DNA, the CDR3 is TGTGCCAGCAGCTTGGGACAGGGGGCAAGGAACGAGCAGTACTTC.

This clone has only a few counts. The chain carries TRBV10-3 and TRBJ1-4; tentative D call: TRBD1 (5 bases). Trimming removed 10 bases from V and 7 bases from J, with 13 bases in between. This CDR3 is 12 amino acids long. Germline CDR1 reads ENHRY; CDR2 reads SYGVKD. The CDR3 coding sequence is TGTGCCACGCAGGGATTCGGTGAAAAACTGTTTTTT. Translation: CATQGFGEKLFF.

This clone has a single count. This chain uses TRBV2 with TRBJ2-1, with 9 bases aligning to TRBD1. The J segment lost 2 bases and the V segment lost 6 bases, leaving 2 bases of the junction unmatched. Germline values: CDR1 SNHLY, CDR2 FYNNEI. This CDR3 is 14 amino acids long. The CDR3 DNA is TGTGCCAGCAGCCGGGACAGGGCCTACAATGAGCAGTTCTTC. Translated, it gives CASSRDRAYNEQFF.

CDR3 loop: CSVTRVRGSGGEQFF. DNA of the CDR3: TGCAGCGTCACCAGGGTGCGCGGGAGTGGGGGGGAGCAGTTCTTC. This chain joins TRBV29-1 and TRBJ2-1, with 7 bases aligning to TRBD2. The CDR3 extends over 15 amino acids. Germline V gives CDR1 SQVTM, CDR2 ANQGSEA. V lost 6 bases, J lost 10 bases, and 18 bases stayed unmatched.

DNA of the CDR3: TGTGCCACCAGCAGAGATGTCGTTGGGGCACGAGGAAACACCATATATTTT. Translation gives CATSRDVVGARGNTIYF. This chain joins TRBV15 and TRBJ1-3, with D perhaps TRBD1 (5 bases). V lost 0 bases and J 4 bases, leaving 16 bases between the germline ends. This CDR3 has 17 residues. The V gene's germline CDR1 is LNHNV and CDR2 YYDKDF (reference sequence).

The chain links TRBV2 to TRBJ2-6, with D perhaps TRBD1 (5 bases). The CDR3 is 18 residues long. Trimming took off 3 bases at V and 1 base at J, with 16 bases between the two ends. The germline V gene has CDR1 SNHLY and CDR2 FYNNEI. In DNA, the CDR3 is TGTGCCAGCAGTGAGGGCGACAGCCGCGCGTCTGGGGCCAACGTCCTGACTTTC. Protein: CASSEGDSRASGANVLTF. The full variable domain, with the rest looked up from reference TRBV2 and TRBJ2-6, is EPEVTQTPSHQVTQMGQEVILRCVPISNHLYFYWYRQILGQKVEFLVSFYNNEISEKSEIFDDQFSVERPDGSNFTLKIRSTKLEDSAMYFCASSEGDSRASGANVLTFGAGSRLTVL.

The chain is built from TRBV27 and TRBJ2-5; 7 bases map to TRBD1. The DNA end favors TRBJ2-7, so the J call may be wrong. In germline, CDR1 is MNHEY, CDR2 SMNVEV (reference sequence). CDR3 size: 15 residues. The CDR3 protein is CASRDRATHIYEQYF. The CDR3 DNA sequence: TGTGCCAGCCGTGACAGGGCAACACACATCTACGAGCAGTACTTC.

This clone occurred a few times. The J gene is TRBJ2-7, the V gene TRBV7-2; 10 nucleotides align to TRBD1. Looked up from germline, CDR1 is SGHTA and CDR2 is FQGNSA. V was clipped by 5 bases and J by 3 bases; unmatched bases: 10. The CDR3 is made up of 16 amino acids. The CDR3 here is CASSRRGGQGNYEQYF. The CDR3 DNA follows: TGTGCCAGCAGCCGGCGTGGGGGACAGGGGAACTACGAGCAGTACTTC. The variable domain in full, with the rest retrieved from reference TRBV7-2 and TRBJ2-7, is GAGVSQSPSNKVTEKGKDVELRCDPISGHTALYWYRQSLGQGLEFLIYFQGNSAPDKSGLPSDRFSAERTGGSVSTLTIQRTQQEDSAVYLCASSRRGGQGNYEQYFGPGTRLTVT.

This clone was observed a handful of times. The gene calls are TRBV2 and TRBJ2-7, with no clear D. This CDR3 is 13 amino acids long. Germline CDR1 reads SNHLY; CDR2 reads FYNNEI. V gave up 4 bases and J gave up 6 bases, with 13 bases separating them. For the CDR3, the DNA is TGTGCCAGCAGTGGCCTTTCAGAACCCGAGCAGTACTTC. This encodes CASSGLSEPEQYF.

The V and J genes are TRBV27 and TRBJ1-1; possible D gene TRBD1, 5 bases. The CDR3 spans 15 residues. The V end was cut by 4 bases, the J end by 0 bases, with 12 bases between. Germline CDR1 and CDR2: MNHEY and SMNVEV (reference sequence). The CDR3 reads CASSWGLPLNTEAFF. CDR3 coding DNA: TGTGCCAGCAGTTGGGGACTGCCCTTGAACACTGAAGCTTTCTTT.